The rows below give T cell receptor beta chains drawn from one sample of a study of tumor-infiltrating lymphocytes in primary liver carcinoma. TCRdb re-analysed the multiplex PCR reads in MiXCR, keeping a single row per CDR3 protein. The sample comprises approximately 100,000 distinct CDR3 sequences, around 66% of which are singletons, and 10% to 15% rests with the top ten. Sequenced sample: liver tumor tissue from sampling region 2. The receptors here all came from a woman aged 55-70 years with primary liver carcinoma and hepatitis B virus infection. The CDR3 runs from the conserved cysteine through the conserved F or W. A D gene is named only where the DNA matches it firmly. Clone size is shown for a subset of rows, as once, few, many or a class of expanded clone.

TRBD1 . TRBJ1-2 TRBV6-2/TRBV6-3 CASSETGERGYSF TGTGCAAGCAGTGAAACAGGGGAGCGCGGCTACAGCTTC
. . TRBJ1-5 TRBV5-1 CASSPGGVGQPQHF TGCGCCAGCAGCCCCGGCGGGGTAGGGCAGCCCCAACATTTT
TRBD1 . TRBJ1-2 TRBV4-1 CASSQAETGPGYTF TGCGCCAGCAGCCAAGCCGAGACAGGGCCCGGCTACACCTTT
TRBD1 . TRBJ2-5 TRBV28 CASSLGDRDVVTQYF TGTGCCAGCAGTCTCGGCGACAGGGACGTAGTGACCCAGTACTTC
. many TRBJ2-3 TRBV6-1 CASSRSATDTQYF TGTGCCAGCTCGAGGTCAGCCACAGATACGCAGTATTTT
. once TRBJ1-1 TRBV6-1 CASKPQGFTESFF TGTGCTAGCAAACCACAGGGTTTCACTGAATCTTTCTTT
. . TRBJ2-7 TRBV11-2 CAIIRARAYEQYF TGTGCCATCATCAGAGCCCGAGCATACGAGCAGTACTTC
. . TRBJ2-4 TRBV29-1 CCIWTARGIQYF TGCTGCATTTGGACAGCGCGGGGCATTCAGTACTTC
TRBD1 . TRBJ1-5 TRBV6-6 CASGGQGLINQPQHF TGTGCCAGCGGAGGACAGGGTCTAATCAATCAGCCCCAGCATTTT
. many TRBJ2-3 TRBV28 CASRSGGHDTQYF TGTGCCAGCAGATCCGGAGGACACGATACGCAGTATTTT
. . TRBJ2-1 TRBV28 CASSLFRVNEQFF TGTGCCAGCAGTTTATTCCGGGTTAATGAGCAGTTCTTC
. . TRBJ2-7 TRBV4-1 CASSQGTETRLYEQYF TGCGCCAGCAGCCAAGGTACGGAGACAAGACTTTACGAGCAGTATTTC
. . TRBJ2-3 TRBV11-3 CASSFRASTDTRYF TGTGCCAGCAGCTTCAGGGCCAGCACAGATACGCGGTATTTT
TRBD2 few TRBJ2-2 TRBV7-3 CASSLTAGGVTGELFF TGTGCCAGCAGCTTAACTGCGGGAGGGGTCACCGGGGAGCTGTTTTTT
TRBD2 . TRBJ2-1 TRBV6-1 CGSSEASSGGFF TGTGGTAGCAGTGAAGCCTCTAGCGGGGGGTTCTTC
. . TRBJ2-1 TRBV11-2 CASSLEGGSIGEDFF TGTGCCAGCAGCTTAGAGGGAGGAAGTATTGGTGAGGACTTCTTC
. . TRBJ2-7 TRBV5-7 CASNPSSEQYF TGTGCCAGCAACCCCTCGAGCGAGCAATACTTC
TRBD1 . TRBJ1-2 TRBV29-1 CSVRQGTQMDYGYTF TGCAGCGTTCGACAGGGGACGCAGATGGACTATGGCTACACCTTC
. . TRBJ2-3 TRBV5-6 CASNLLGTSSTDTQYF TGTGCCAGCAACTTGTTAGGCACCTCTAGCACAGATACGCAGTACTTT
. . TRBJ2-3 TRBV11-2 CTNSLAMERRSTDTQYF TGTACCAACAGCTTGGCAATGGAGAGAAGGAGCACAGATACGCAGTATTTT